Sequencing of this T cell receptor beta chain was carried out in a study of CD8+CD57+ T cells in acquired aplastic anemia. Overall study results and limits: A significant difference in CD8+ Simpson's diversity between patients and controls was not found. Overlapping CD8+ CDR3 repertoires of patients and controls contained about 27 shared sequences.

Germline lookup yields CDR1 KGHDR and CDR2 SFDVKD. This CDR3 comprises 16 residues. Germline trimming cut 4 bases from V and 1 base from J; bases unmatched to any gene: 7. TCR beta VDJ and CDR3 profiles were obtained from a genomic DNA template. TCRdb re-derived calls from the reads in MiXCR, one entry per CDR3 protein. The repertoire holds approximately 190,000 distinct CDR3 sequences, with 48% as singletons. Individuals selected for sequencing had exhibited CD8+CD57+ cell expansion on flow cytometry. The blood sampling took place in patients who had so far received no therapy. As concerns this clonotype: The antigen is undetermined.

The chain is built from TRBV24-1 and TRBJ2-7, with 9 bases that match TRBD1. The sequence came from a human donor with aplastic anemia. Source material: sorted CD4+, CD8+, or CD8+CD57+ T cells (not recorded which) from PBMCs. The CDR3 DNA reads TGTGCCACCAGTGACCCGCCGGGACAGGGATCCTACGAGCAGTACTTC. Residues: CATSDPPGQGSYEQYF.